A single sample gave rise to the 7 T cell receptor beta chains below, sequenced in a study of blood T cell repertoires in COVID-19. Clones were sequenced by immunoSEQ multiplex PCR, and TCRdb holds only the in-frame ones, with some missing. The sample lists just over 300,000 clones; about 89% were seen once. The sample consisted of PBMCs or T cells enriched from blood (not recorded which). The receptors were sampled from a woman in her forties who had recovered from COVID-19.

This clone showed up just once. The CDR3 bases are TGCAGCGTTGACCAAGGGGGAAGTGAAGCTTTCTTT. Translated: CSVDQGGSEAFF. The J gene is TRBJ1-1, the V gene TRBV29-1, with D possibly being TRBD1 (6 bases). V was clipped by 3 bases and J by 7 bases, with 12 bases between them. Looked up from germline, CDR1 is SQVTM and CDR2 is ANQGSEA. This CDR3 contains 12 residues.

The chain combines TRBV5-1 with TRBJ2-2, with D possibly TRBD1 on 6 matching bases. The CDR3 extends over 14 amino acids. V was cut by 4 bases and J by 1 base, with 8 bases left in between. CDR1 SGHRS and CDR2 YFSETQ come from the germline V gene. CDR3 sequence: CASSPGQNTGELFF. The CDR3 DNA is TGCGCCAGCAGCCCGGGACAGAACACCGGGGAGCTGTTTTTT.

The J gene is TRBJ2-2, the V gene TRBV5-4, with TRBD2 identical over 7 bases. CDR3 size: 14 residues. V lost 6 bases to trimming and J lost 5 bases; unmatched junction nucleotides: 7. Germline V gives CDR1 SGHNT, CDR2 YYREEE (reference sequence). CDR3 DNA: TGTGCCAGCACCCATGGGGGGGGGACCGGGGAGCTGTTTTTT. This sequence encodes CASTHGGGTGELFF. Drawing the rest from reference TRBV5-4 and TRBJ2-2, the complete variable domain is ETGVTQSPTHLIKTRGQQVTLRCSSQSGHNTVSWYQQALGQGPQFIFQYYREEENGRGNFPPRFSGLQFPNYSSELNVNALELDDSALYLCASTHGGGTGELFFGEGSRLTVL.

The V call is TRBV19, the J call TRBJ2-7, with D hard to call. There are 11 residues in the CDR3. V gave up 5 bases and J gave up 3 bases, with 5 bases separating them. Germline CDR1 and CDR2: LNHDA and SQIVND (reference sequence). CDR3 in amino acids: CASSHNYEQYF. CDR3 in DNA: TGTGCCAGTAGTCACAACTACGAGCAGTACTTC.

The chain links TRBV27 to TRBJ2-2, with TRBD2 as a possible D gene (7 bases). Between the trimmed V and J ends, which lost 8 bases and 3 bases, there was a span of 13 bases. The CDR3 spans 14 residues. Germline V lookup: CDR1 MNHEY, CDR2 SMNVEV (reference sequence). This chain's CDR3 is CASGGGRHTGELFF. The CDR3 bases are TGTGCCAGCGGGGGGGGGCGACACACCGGGGAGCTGTTTTTT.

This sequence joins TRBV5-1 and TRBJ2-1, with 9 bases matching TRBD1. Looked up from germline, CDR1 is SGHRS and CDR2 is YFSETQ. The ends lost 5 bases at V and 7 bases at J; junction bases unmatched: 13. The CDR3 is made up of 16 amino acids. The CDR3 DNA sequence: TGCGCCAGCAGTCCCCTCACAGGGGGCCTCCGGAATGAGCAGTTCTTC. Residues: CASSPLTGGLRNEQFF.

This sequence joins TRBV7-3 and TRBJ2-1, with TRBD1 matching over 8 bases. Germline V gene sequence: CDR1 SGHTA, CDR2 FQGTGA. This CDR3 is 15 amino acids long. Trimming took 2 bases from V and 12 from J; bases not matched to a gene: 12. The CDR3 nucleotides are TGTGCCAGCAGCTTATATCCGACAGGGGAAGGTAGGCAGTTCTTC. Protein product: CASSLYPTGEGRQFF.